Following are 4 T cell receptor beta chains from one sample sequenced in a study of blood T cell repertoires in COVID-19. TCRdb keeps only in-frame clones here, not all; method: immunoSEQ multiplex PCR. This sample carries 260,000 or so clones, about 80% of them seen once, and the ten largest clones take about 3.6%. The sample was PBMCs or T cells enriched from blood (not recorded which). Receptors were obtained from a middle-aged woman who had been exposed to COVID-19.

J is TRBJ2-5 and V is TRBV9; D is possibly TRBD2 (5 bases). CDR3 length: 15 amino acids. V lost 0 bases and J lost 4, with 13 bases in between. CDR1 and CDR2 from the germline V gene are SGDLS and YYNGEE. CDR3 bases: TGTGCCAGCAGCGTAGGCTCGGGGATCCTAGAGACCCAGTACTTC. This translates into CASSVGSGILETQYF.

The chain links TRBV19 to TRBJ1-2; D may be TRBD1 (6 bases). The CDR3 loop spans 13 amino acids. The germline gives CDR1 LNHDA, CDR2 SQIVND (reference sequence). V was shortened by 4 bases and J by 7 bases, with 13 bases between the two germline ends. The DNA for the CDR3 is TGTGCCAGTAGTACCCAGGGGCGCGTTGGCTACACCTTC. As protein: CASSTQGRVGYTF.

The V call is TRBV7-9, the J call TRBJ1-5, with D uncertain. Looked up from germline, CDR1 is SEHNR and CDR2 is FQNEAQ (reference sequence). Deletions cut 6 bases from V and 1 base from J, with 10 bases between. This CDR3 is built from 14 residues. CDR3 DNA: TGTGCCAGCAGGACTCCGAAAAGCAATCAGCCCCAGCATTTT. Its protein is CASRTPKSNQPQHF.

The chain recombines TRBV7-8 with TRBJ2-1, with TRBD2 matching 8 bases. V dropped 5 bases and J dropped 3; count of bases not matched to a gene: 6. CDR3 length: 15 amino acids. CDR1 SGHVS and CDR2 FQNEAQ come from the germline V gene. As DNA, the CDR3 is TGTGCCAGCAGCGATGGACTAGCCGTCTACAATGAGCAGTTCTTC. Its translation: CASSDGLAVYNEQFF.